Below are 18 T cell receptor beta chains sequenced from a single sample in a study of T cell clonality in common variable immunodeficiency. No antigens are known for them. Method: immunoSEQ multiplex PCR; TCRdb's copy keeps in-frame clones and lacks some. Listed for the sample are roughly 34,000 clones, none seen a single time. Study-level points and caveats: Common variable immunodeficiency TCR beta sequences reportedly had fewer deletions and N-nucleotide insertions.

Sequenced material: peripheral blood mononuclear cells. These receptors were obtained from a human donor with common variable immunodeficiency.

This clone was picked up a small number of times. The CDR3 extends 3 residues past the end of the read, so its final part is completed from the germline J gene. The genes are TRBV7-7 and TRBJ1-1; TRBD1 aligns across 7 bases. The CDR3 contains 15 residues. Trimming at V came to 4 bases and at J to 0 bases, leaving 5 bases not matched to a gene. From germline, CDR1 is SSHAT and CDR2 FNYEAQ (reference sequence). CDR3 residues: CASSSRGQLNTEAFF. Incomplete CDR3 DNA: TGTGCCAGCAGCTCTCGGGGACAGCTGAACACTGAA.

A few counts support this clone. The read halts 3 residues ahead of the CDR3 end, with the missing end drawn from the germline J gene. The rearrangement uses TRBV6-1 and TRBJ2-3; D is possibly TRBD2 (6 bases). V gave up 3 bases and J gave up 4 bases, with 11 bases separating them. The germline gives CDR1 MNHNS, CDR2 SASEGT. This CDR3 comprises 14 residues. CDR3 protein: CASSDSRGPDTQYF. Incomplete CDR3 DNA: TGTGCCAGCAGTGATTCGCGGGGACCAGATACG.

This clone was picked up many times. The CDR3 goes on 3 residues after the read ends, and that part is filled in from the germline J gene. The V and J genes are TRBV12-3 or TRBV12-4 and TRBJ2-2, with D perhaps matching TRBD1 (5 bases). Trimming removed 3 bases from V and 5 bases from J, with 10 bases in between. The CDR3 consists of 14 residues. CDR3 protein: CASSFLTVTGELFF. The sequenced part of the CDR3 DNA is TGTGCCAGCAGTTTTCTGACAGTTACCGGGGAG.

As regards this clone: The observed sequence ends 3 residues before the CDR3 terminus, with the missing tail filled in from the germline J gene. The chain recombines TRBV29-1 with TRBJ1-5; 9 bases agree with TRBD1. This CDR3 spans 13 amino acids. Germline CDR1 and CDR2: SQVTM and ANQGSEA. J gave up 4 bases and V 6 bases, and 4 bases lay outside the gene matches. This CDR3 is CSVKGQGNQPQHF. The sequenced part of the CDR3 DNA is TGCAGCGTGAAGGGACAGGGTAATCAGCCC.

This clone showed up many times. With the read ending 3 residues before the CDR3 end, the germline J gene is used to fill in that end. This chain uses TRBV11-2 with TRBJ1-5; D is possibly TRBD1 (5 bases). The V gene's germline CDR1 is SGHAT and CDR2 FQNNGV. The V gene lost 2 bases and the J gene lost 5 bases, with 7 bases spanning the gap. The CDR3 length is 13 residues. This CDR3 reads CASSLMTDQPQHF. Partial CDR3 DNA: TGTGCCAGCAGCTTAATGACAGATCAGCCC.

This clone was detected ten times or more. The read gets to within 3 residues of the CDR3 end, and the germline J gene fills in the rest. The V call is TRBV7-3, the J call TRBJ1-4, with a possible D match to TRBD1 (6 bases). Germline loops: CDR1 SGHTA, CDR2 FQGTGA. V was cut by 3 bases and J by 5 bases, with 10 bases left in between. This CDR3 is 14 amino acids long. Partial CDR3 DNA: TGTGCCAGCAGCTTGGACAGAGGGAATGAAAAA. This gives the protein CASSLDRGNEK. The CDR3 as a whole reads CASSLDRGNEKLFF.

This clone was counted at least ten times. The observed sequence ends 3 residues before the CDR3 terminus, with the missing tail filled in from the germline J gene. V usage is TRBV18 and J usage is TRBJ1-6; 10 bases match TRBD1. J lost 5 bases, V lost 4 bases, and 8 bases had no gene match. This CDR3 is built from 17 residues. Germline CDR1 is KGHSH and CDR2 is LQKENI. This chain's CDR3 is CASSQTPGQGNNSPLHF. CDR3 DNA, as far as it was read: TGTGCCAGCTCACAAACACCGGGACAGGGGAATAATTCACCC. The whole variable domain, remainder taken from reference TRBV18 and TRBJ1-6, is NAGVMQNPRHLVRRRGQEARLRCSPMKGHSHVYWYRQLPEEGLKFMVYLQKENIIDESGMPKERFSAEFPKEGPSILRIQQVVRGDSAAYFCASSQTPGQGNNSPLHFGNGTRLTVT.

This CDR3 is CASSLLGGGRGYTF. The covered CDR3 bases are TGTGCCAGCAGCCTGCTTGGGGGCGGTAGGGGC. The rearrangement links TRBV7-3 to TRBJ1-2, with D perhaps matching TRBD1 (6 bases). The read gets to within 3 residues of the CDR3 end, and the germline J gene fills in the rest. The CDR3 extends over 14 amino acids. Germline V CDR1 and CDR2: SGHTA, FQGTGA.

A word on this clone: The read comes to an end 3 residues before the CDR3 does, leaving the germline J gene to fill in the end. The chain is built from TRBV2 and TRBJ1-1, with 10 bases fitting TRBD1. The ends lost 4 bases at V and 5 bases at J; junction bases unmatched: 7. The V gene's germline CDR1 is SNHLY and CDR2 FYNNEI. The length of the CDR3 is 15 residues. Partial CDR3 DNA: TGTGCCAGCAGTGCCGGGACAGGGGTGTGGACTGAA. This sequence encodes CASSAGTGVWTE. The CDR3 in its entirety is CASSAGTGVWTEAFF.

As concerns this clone: The read halts 3 residues ahead of the CDR3 end, with the missing end drawn from the germline J gene. The V gene is TRBV20-1, the J gene TRBJ1-6, with D perhaps TRBD1 (6 bases). The V gene's germline CDR1 is DFQATT and CDR2 SNEGSKA (reference sequence). This CDR3 has 16 residues. The covered CDR3 bases are TGCAGTGCTAGAGATAGGGTCGCACAGGGAAAGTCAACC. This sequence encodes CSARDRVAQGKST. The complete CDR3 protein is CSARDRVAQGKSTLHF.

In its sample, this clone ranks as medium-sized (0.01 to 0.1%). The observed sequence ends 3 residues before the CDR3 terminus, with the missing tail filled in from the germline J gene. The chain joins TRBV18 to TRBJ1-6, with D possibly being TRBD1 (5 bases). Germline lookup yields CDR1 KGHSH and CDR2 LQKENI. The CDR3 sequence is 14 residues long. Trimming cost V 2 bases and J 10 bases, with 12 bases left between them. The sequenced CDR3 bases are TGTGCCAGCTCACCAACATCCAGGGAATCACCC. Translated, it gives CASSPTSRESP. The complete CDR3 reads CASSPTSRESPLHF.

Worth noting for this clone: The read comes to an end 3 residues before the CDR3 does, leaving the germline J gene to fill in the end. V and J are TRBV20-1 and TRBJ1-5; TRBD1 is a possible D gene (6 bases). Trimming removed 3 bases at V and 8 bases at J, with 29 bases between. Per germline, CDR1 DFQATT and CDR2 SNEGSKA (reference sequence). This CDR3 spans 18 amino acids. CDR3: CSASVVGRGVFGKKPQHF. The part of the CDR3 DNA that was read is TGCAGTGCTAGCGTAGTCGGCAGGGGAGTATTCGGCAAGAAGCCC.

This clone was observed a few times. The CDR3 end falls 3 residues outside the read, so it is completed with the germline J gene. This chain joins TRBV20-1 and TRBJ2-7; 12 nucleotides agree with TRBD2. CDR1 is DFQATT, CDR2 SNEGSKA, per germline (reference sequence). V lost 0 bases to trimming and J lost 6 bases; unmatched junction nucleotides: 9. The CDR3 contains 16 residues. CDR3 bases read: TGCAGTGCTAGAGATTTTGGGGCTAGCGGGAGGGGCGAG. Amino acids: CSARDFGASGRGE. The full CDR3 protein reads CSARDFGASGRGEQYF.

This clone was detected a few times. Read sequence stops 3 residues before the CDR3 end, and the germline J gene provides the missing end. The chain couples TRBV7-3 to TRBJ2-7; the match to TRBD1 covers 10 bases. J gave up 4 bases and V 5 bases, and 8 bases lay outside the gene matches. This CDR3 has 15 amino acids. Germline values: CDR1 SGHTA, CDR2 FQGTGA. CDR3 bases read: TGTGCCAGCAGCGACCCGGGACAGGGGTCTTACGAG. It codes for CASSDPGQGSYE. The whole CDR3 protein is CASSDPGQGSYEQYF.

Details on this clone: The CDR3 end falls 3 residues outside the read, so it is completed with the germline J gene. The gene calls are TRBV18 and TRBJ2-7; D possibly corresponds to TRBD2 (5 bases). V was shortened by 5 bases and J by 0 bases, with 26 bases between the two germline ends. The CDR3 is 19 residues long. CDR1 and CDR2 (germline): KGHSH, LQKENI. The CDR3 sequence is CASSSTKPQAASLSYEQYF. Incomplete CDR3 DNA: TGTGCCAGCTCATCGACGAAACCCCAAGCGGCCAGCCTCTCCTACGAG. Looking up the rest from reference TRBV18 and TRBJ2-7 gives the full variable domain: NAGVMQNPRHLVRRRGQEARLRCSPMKGHSHVYWYRQLPEEGLKFMVYLQKENIIDESGMPKERFSAEFPKEGPSILRIQQVVRGDSAAYFCASSSTKPQAASLSYEQYFGPGTRLTVT.

In its sample, this clone was seen a few times. Coverage ceases 3 residues before the CDR3 finishes, and the germline J gene fills in the end. The chain joins TRBV7-6 to TRBJ2-5; D is possibly TRBD2 (6 bases). The germline V and J ends were trimmed by 5 bases and 5 bases, with 9 bases remaining between them. The CDR3 contains 12 residues. CDR1 and CDR2 (germline): SGHVS, FNYEAQ. The sequenced part of the CDR3 DNA is TGTGCCAGCAGCCAGGAGGGGGAGACC. Translation gives CASSQEGET. The CDR3 reads in full as CASSQEGETQYF. Full variable domain (outside the CDR3, taken from reference TRBV7-6 and TRBJ2-5): GAGVSQSPRYKVTKRGQDVALRCDPISGHVSLYWYRQALGQGPEFLTYFNYEAQQDKSGLPNDRFSAERPEGSISTLTIQRTEQRDSAMYRCASSQEGETQYFGPGTRLLVL.

This clone turned up a few times. The read comes to an end 3 residues before the CDR3 does, leaving the germline J gene to fill in the end. The chain links TRBV19 to TRBJ1-4; possible D gene TRBD1, 6 bases. Germline CDR1 LNHDA, CDR2 SQIVND (reference sequence). The V end was cut by 3 bases, the J end by 5 bases, with 16 bases between. This CDR3 spans 16 amino acids. CDR3 sequence reads: CASSILGAEGNEKLFF. The sequenced part of the CDR3 DNA is TGTGCCAGTAGTATTCTGGGGGCAGAGGGGAATGAAAAA.

Only a few counts were recorded for this clone. Coverage ceases 3 residues before the CDR3 finishes, and the germline J gene fills in the end. The J gene is TRBJ2-1, the V gene TRBV2; TRBD2 aligns across 13 bases. The junction had 0 bases not matched to a gene; V was cut back by 2 bases and J by 5 bases. This CDR3 contains 15 residues. The germline CDR1 and CDR2 sequences are SNHLY and FYNNEI. The part of the CDR3 DNA that was read is TGTGCCAGCAGTGAAACTAGCGGGAGGGACAATGAG. The encoded protein is CASSETSGRDNE. The full CDR3 is CASSETSGRDNEQFF.